The T cell receptor beta chain described here comes from a study of T cell responses to AZD1222 COVID-19 vaccine. As for the study in general: Pooling covered second doses at about 4 or about 12 weeks.

V lost 7 bases to trimming and J lost 1 base, with 4 bases between them. This CDR3 spans 12 amino acids. Germline CDR1 is PRHDT and CDR2 is FYEKMQ (reference sequence). Note on this clone: Its antigen is not known.

The study's findings and limits: Close to half of all spike-specific TCRs reportedly target regions of the variants that are unmutated.

The data were produced by immunoSEQ multiplex PCR, yet TCRdb's version contains in-frame clones alone and is incomplete. The sample has around 130,000 clones; around 94% are singletons. The chain uses TRBV13 and TRBJ2-2; no firm D call. The source of this sequence is an adult in good health. Material: peripheral blood, obtained on day 0 of AZD1222 vaccination. Written as DNA, the CDR3 is TGTGCCAGCACCCTGAACACCGGGGAGCTGTTTTTT. Protein product: CASTLNTGELFF. Full variable domain (outside the CDR3, taken from reference TRBV13 and TRBJ2-2): AAGVIQSPRHLIKEKRETATLKCYPIPRHDTVYWYQQGPGQDPQFLISFYEKMQSDKGSIPDRFSAQQFSDYHSELNMSSLELGDSALYFCASTLNTGELFFGEGSRLTVL.